This T cell receptor (beta chain) was identified during a study of a mutant IDH1 vaccine in newly diagnosed glioma. About the research overall: Vaccination began 4-6 weeks post radiotherapy alone, or with temozolomide cycles. Beforehand, treatment had been radiotherapy, temozolomide, or both; the majority received both.

The table came from immunoSEQ multiplex PCR; TCRdb's copy has only in-frame clones and leaves some out. The sample consists of 110,000 or so clones, roughly nine tenths of them appearing once. Time point specified: week 11, during vaccination. One vaccine dose held 300 ug of mutant IDH1 20-mer peptide and came with topical imiquimod. Astrocytomas that were new, WHO grade 3 or 4, IDH1-mutant and ATRX-lost were present in the donors. Notes on this clone: The antigen is not known.

Regarding the study as a whole: Seemingly, pseudoprogression had no relation to changes in the top peripheral T cell clonotypes.

This specimen consisted of PBMCs, obtained from a glioma patient whose treatment included an IDH1 peptide vaccine. This clonotype was sampled from a woman between 50 and 59 years old with glioma.

The CDR3 sequence: CASSEDRYSNQPQHF. The CDR3 bases are TGTGCCAGCAGTGAAGACAGATATAGCAATCAGCCCCAGCATTTT. The chain combines TRBV2 with TRBJ1-5; D gene unclear. The CDR3 consists of 15 residues. CDR1 and CDR2 from the germline V gene are SNHLY and FYNNEI. The germline V and J ends were trimmed by 1 base and 0 bases, with 7 bases remaining between them.